The TCR beta chain described here comes from a study of T cell changes during pregnancy in multiple sclerosis. This clone was found once. Within the sample, other DNA sequences also encode this same CDR3. The protocol was immunoSEQ multiplex PCR, while the TCRdb copy is restricted to in-frame clones and leaves out a portion. The sample records some 52,000 clones, over 80% being singletons. The V gene lost 3 bases and the J gene lost 7 bases, with 9 bases spanning the gap. This CDR3 has 12 residues. Germline CDR1 and CDR2: MGHDK and SYGVNS. The material sequenced was CD4+ T cells from peripheral blood mononuclear cells, taken in the third trimester of pregnancy. The chain carries TRBV25-1 and TRBJ1-2; D is perhaps TRBD1 (5 bases). The clonotype originates from a female donor with multiple sclerosis, enrolled in a pregnancy study. Written as DNA, the CDR3 is TGTGCCAGCAGTGATAGCAGGGTTGGCTACACCTTC. It translates to CASSDSRVGYTF.